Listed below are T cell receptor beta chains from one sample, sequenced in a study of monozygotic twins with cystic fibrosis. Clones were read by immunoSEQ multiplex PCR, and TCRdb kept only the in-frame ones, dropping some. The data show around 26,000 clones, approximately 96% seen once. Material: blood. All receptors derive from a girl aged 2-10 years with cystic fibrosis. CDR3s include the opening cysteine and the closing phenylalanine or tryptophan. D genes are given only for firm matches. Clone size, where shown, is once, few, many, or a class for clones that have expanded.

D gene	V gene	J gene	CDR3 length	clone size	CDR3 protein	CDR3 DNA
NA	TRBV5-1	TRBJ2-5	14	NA	CASSLVRSEETQYF	TGCGCCAGCAGCTTGGTGCGCAGCGAAGAGACCCAGTACTTC
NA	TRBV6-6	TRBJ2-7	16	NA	CASSLTGYGSSDEQYF	TGTGCCAGCAGTTTAACGGGGTACGGGAGTAGCGACGAGCAGTACTTC
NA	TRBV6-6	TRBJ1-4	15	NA	CASSYSTGGNEKLFF	TGTGCCAGCAGTTACTCAACCGGGGGTAACGAAAAACTGTTTTTT
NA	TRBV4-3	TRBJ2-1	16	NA	CASSQYGGGSYNEQFF	TGCGCCAGCAGCCAATACGGAGGGGGCTCCTACAATGAGCAGTTCTTC
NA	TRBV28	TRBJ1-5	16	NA	CASSFMGQGTNQPQHF	TGTGCCAGCAGTTTTATGGGGCAGGGGACTAATCAGCCCCAGCATTTT
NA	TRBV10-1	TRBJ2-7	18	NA	CASKTPRARGETYYEQYF	TGCGCCAGCAAAACCCCCAGGGCGAGAGGGGAGACGTACTACGAGCAGTACTTC
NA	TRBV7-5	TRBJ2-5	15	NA	CARSFWSGTSETQYF	TGTGCCAGAAGCTTTTGGTCCGGGACTAGTGAGACCCAGTACTTC
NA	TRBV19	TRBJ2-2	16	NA	CASSIRALGDTGELFF	TGTGCCAGTAGTATACGTGCGCTTGGGGACACCGGGGAGCTGTTTTTT
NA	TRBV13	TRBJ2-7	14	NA	CASSSWYDLDEQYF	TGTGCCAGCAGCTCCTGGTATGACTTGGACGAGCAGTACTTC
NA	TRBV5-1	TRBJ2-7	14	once	CASSLVADSYEQYF	TGCGCCAGCAGCTTGGTGGCGGACTCCTACGAGCAGTACTTC
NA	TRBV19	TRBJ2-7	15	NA	CASRTRGSGMHEQYF	TGTGCCAGTAGGACCAGGGGCAGCGGGATGCACGAGCAGTACTTC
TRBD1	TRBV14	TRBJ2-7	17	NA	CASSQANDRGWGYEQYF	TGTGCCAGCAGCCAAGCCAATGACAGGGGTTGGGGATACGAGCAGTACTTC
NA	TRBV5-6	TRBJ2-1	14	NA	CASSIVQGYNEQFF	TGTGCCAGCAGCATAGTACAGGGTTACAATGAGCAGTTCTTC
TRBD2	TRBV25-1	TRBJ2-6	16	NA	CATLGGERTGANVLTF	TGTGCCACCTTGGGGGGGGAAAGGACTGGGGCCAACGTCCTGACTTTC
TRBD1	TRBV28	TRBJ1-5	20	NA	CASSFPPGQPPGWDNQPQHF	TGTGCCAGCAGTTTCCCCCCGGGACAGCCCCCAGGGTGGGACAATCAGCCCCAGCATTTT
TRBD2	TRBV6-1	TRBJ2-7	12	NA	CASSGGLYEQYF	TGTGCCAGCAGTGGGGGACTATACGAGCAGTACTTC
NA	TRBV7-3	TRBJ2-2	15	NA	CASSLQGSITGELFF	TGTGCCAGCAGCTTACAGGGGTCTATCACCGGGGAGCTGTTTTTT
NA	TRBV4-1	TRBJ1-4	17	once	CASSQEHGAWGGEKLFF	TGCGCCAGCAGCCAAGAACACGGCGCCTGGGGAGGGGAAAAACTGTTTTTT
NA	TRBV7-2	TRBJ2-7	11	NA	CASSLVYEQYF	TGTGCCAGCAGCTTAGTCTACGAGCAGTACTTC
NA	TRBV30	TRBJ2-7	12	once	CAWRRGSYEQYF	TGTGCCTGGAGGAGGGGGTCCTACGAGCAGTACTTC
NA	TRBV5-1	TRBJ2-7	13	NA	CASRGGAAYEQYF	TGCGCCAGCAGGGGCGGGGCAGCCTACGAGCAGTACTTC
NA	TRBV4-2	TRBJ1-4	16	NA	CASSQMDPRGDEKLFF	TGTGCCAGCAGCCAGATGGACCCACGGGGGGATGAAAAACTGTTTTTT
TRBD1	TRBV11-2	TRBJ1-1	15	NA	CASSTLQGKGTEAFF	TGTGCCAGCAGCACTTTACAGGGGAAGGGCACTGAAGCTTTCTTT
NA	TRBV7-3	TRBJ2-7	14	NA	CASSLNVRDYEQYF	TGTGCCAGCAGCTTAAACGTACGGGACTACGAGCAGTACTTC
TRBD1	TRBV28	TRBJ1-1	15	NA	CASRILPGTGGEAFF	TGTGCCAGCAGAATCCTGCCTGGGACAGGGGGGGAAGCTTTCTTT
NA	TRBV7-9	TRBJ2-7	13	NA	CASSLEVGEEQYF	TGTGCCAGCAGCTTAGAGGTTGGGGAAGAGCAGTACTTC
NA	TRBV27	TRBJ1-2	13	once	CASSLTGTYGYTF	TGTGCCAGCAGTCTGACAGGAACCTATGGCTACACCTTC
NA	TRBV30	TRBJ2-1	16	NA	CAWKGTGLVRYNEQFF	TGTGCCTGGAAAGGGACGGGGCTGGTCCGTTACAATGAGCAGTTCTTC
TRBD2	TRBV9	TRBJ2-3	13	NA	CASNSGSTDTQYF	TGTGCCAGCAATAGCGGGAGCACAGATACGCAGTATTTT
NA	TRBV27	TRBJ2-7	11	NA	CATTLGGEQYF	TGTGCCACCACCCTAGGGGGCGAGCAGTACTTC
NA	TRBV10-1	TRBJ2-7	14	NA	CASSEQANSYEQYF	TGCGCCAGCAGTGAGCAAGCGAACTCCTACGAGCAGTACTTC
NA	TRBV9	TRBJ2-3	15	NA	CASSVGGLATDTQYF	TGTGCCAGCAGCGTAGGCGGGCTAGCTACAGATACGCAGTATTTT
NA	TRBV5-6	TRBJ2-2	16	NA	CASSSYRLSNTGELFF	TGTGCCAGCAGCTCCTATCGGCTGTCGAACACCGGGGAGCTGTTTTTT